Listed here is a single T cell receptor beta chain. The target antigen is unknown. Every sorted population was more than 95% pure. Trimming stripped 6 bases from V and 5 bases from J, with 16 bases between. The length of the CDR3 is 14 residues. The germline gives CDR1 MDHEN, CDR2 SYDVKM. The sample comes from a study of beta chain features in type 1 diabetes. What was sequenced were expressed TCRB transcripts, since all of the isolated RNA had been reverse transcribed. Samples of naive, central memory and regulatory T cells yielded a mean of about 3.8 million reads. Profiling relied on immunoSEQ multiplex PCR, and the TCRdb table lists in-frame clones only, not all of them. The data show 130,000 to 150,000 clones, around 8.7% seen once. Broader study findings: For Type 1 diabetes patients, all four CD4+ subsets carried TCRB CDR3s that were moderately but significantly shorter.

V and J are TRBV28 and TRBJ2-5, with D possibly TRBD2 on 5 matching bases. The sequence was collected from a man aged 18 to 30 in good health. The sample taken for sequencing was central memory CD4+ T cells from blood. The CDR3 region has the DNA TGTGCCAGCAGCCCCCCAAGAGGGCGGGAGACCCAGTACTTC. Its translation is CASSPPRGRETQYF.